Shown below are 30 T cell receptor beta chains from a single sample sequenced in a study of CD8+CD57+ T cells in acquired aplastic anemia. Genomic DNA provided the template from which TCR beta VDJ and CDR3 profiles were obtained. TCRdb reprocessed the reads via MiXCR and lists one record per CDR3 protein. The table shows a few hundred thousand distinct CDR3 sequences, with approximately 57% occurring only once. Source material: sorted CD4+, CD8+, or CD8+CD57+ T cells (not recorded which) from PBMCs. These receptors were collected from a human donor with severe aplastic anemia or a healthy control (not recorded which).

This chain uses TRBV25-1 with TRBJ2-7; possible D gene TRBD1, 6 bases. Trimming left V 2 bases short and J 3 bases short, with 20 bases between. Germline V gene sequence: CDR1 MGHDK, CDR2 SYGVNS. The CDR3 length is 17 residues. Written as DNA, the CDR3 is TGTGCCAGCAGTGAACTGTCTGAGGTTGGGACAATCTACGAGCAGTACTTC. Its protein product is CASSELSEVGTIYEQYF.

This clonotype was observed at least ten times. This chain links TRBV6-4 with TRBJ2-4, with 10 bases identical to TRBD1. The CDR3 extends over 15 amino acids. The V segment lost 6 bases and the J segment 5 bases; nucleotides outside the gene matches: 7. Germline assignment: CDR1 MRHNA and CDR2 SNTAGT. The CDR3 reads CASSPGQGIQNIQYF. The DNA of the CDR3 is TGTGCCAGCAGCCCGGGACAGGGGATTCAAAACATTCAGTACTTC.

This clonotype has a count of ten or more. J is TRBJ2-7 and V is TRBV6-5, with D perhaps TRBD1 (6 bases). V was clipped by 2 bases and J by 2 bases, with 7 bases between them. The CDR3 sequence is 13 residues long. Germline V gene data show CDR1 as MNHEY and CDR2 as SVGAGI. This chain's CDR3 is CASSYTGPYEQYF. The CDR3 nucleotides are TGTGCCAGCAGTTACACAGGGCCCTACGAGCAGTACTTC.

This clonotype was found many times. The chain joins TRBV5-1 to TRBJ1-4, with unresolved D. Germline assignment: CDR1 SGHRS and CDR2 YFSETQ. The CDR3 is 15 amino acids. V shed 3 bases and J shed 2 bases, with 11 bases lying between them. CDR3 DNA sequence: TGCGCCAGCAGCTATGGGAAACCGACTAATGAAAAACTGTTTTTT. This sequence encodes CASSYGKPTNEKLFF.

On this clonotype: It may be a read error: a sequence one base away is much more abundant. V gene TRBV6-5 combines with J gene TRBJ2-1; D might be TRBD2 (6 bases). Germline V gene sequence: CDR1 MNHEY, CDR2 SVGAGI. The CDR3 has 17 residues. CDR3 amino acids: CASSPLRSSESYDEQFF. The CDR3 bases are TGTGCCAGCAGCCCCCTCCGATCTAGCGAGTCCTACGATGAGCAGTTCTTC.

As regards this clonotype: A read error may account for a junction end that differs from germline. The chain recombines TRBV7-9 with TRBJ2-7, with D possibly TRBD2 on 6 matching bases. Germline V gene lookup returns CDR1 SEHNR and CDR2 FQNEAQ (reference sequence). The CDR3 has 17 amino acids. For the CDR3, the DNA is TGTGCCAGCAGCTTAGCGGGTTTCGGGACTGCTACCTACGAGCGGTACTTC. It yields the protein CASSLAGFGTATYERYF.

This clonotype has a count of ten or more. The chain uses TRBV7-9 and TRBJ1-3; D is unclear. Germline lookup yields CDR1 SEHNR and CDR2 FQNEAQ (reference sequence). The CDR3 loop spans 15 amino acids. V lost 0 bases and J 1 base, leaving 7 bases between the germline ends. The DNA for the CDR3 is TGTGCCAGCAGCTTAGCGGGGTCATCTGGAAACACCATATATTTT. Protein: CASSLAGSSGNTIYF.

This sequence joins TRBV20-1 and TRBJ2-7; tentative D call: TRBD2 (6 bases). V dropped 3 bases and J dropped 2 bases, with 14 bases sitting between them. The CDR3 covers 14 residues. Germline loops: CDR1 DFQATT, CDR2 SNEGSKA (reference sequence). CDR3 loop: CSARPTSGAYEQYF. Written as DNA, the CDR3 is TGCAGTGCTAGGCCGACTAGTGGGGCCTACGAGCAGTACTTC.

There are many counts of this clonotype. CDR3 in amino acids: CAIAGSGETQYF. The DNA of the CDR3 is TGTGCCATCGCAGGGAGTGGAGAGACCCAGTACTTC. The gene calls are TRBV10-3 and TRBJ2-5, with D perhaps assigned TRBD1 or TRBD2 (5 bases each). This CDR3 is built from 12 residues. V was cut by 8 bases and J by 4 bases, with 11 bases left in between. Germline V CDR1 and CDR2: ENHRY, SYGVKD.

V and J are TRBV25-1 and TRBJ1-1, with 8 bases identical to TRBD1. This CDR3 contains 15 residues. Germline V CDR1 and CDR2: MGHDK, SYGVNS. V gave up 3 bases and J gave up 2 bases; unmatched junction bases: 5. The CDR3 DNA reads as TGTGCCAGCAGTGATCCTGCAGGGGGCAACACTGAAGCTTTCTTT. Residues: CASSDPAGGNTEAFF.

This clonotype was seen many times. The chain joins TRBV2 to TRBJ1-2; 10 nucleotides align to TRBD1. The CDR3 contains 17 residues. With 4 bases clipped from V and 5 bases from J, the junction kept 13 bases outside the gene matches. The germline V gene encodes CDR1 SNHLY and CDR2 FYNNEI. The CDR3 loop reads CASSAGTGDLRIYGYTF. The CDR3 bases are TGTGCCAGCAGTGCCGGGACAGGGGACCTACGCATTTATGGCTACACCTTC.

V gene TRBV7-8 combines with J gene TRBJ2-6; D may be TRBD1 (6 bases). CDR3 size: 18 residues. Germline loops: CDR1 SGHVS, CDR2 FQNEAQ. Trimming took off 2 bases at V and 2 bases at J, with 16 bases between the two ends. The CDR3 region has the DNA TGTGCCAGCAGCTTAACACAGGGCGGAAACACTGGGGCCAACGTCCTGACTTTC. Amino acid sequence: CASSLTQGGNTGANVLTF. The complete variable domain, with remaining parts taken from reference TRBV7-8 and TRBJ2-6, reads GAGVSQSPRYKVAKRGQDVALRCDPISGHVSLFWYQQALGQGPEFLTYFQNEAQLDKSGLPSDRFFAERPEGSVSTLKIQRTQQEDSAVYLCASSLTQGGNTGANVLTFGAGSRLTVL.

Here the CDR3 DNA reads TGCAGCAACTCAGCGGGGGCCCTCCACTTT. Translation gives CSNSAGALHF. The chain carries TRBV20-1 and TRBJ1-6; the D gene is possibly TRBD1 (5 bases). Looked up from germline, CDR1 is DFQATT and CDR2 is SNEGSKA (reference sequence). The CDR3 runs to 10 residues.

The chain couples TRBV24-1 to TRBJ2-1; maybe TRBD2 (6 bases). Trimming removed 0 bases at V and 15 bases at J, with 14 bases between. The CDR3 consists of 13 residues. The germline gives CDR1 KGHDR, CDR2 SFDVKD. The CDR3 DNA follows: TGTGCCACCAGTGATTTGGCGTCCGGAGGGGCGTTCTTC. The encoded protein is CATSDLASGGAFF.

The CDR3 here is CATSDPSLAGGGDEQFF. The CDR3 region has the DNA TGTGCCACCAGTGACCCCTCACTAGCGGGAGGAGGTGATGAGCAGTTCTTC. The V call is TRBV24-1, the J call TRBJ2-1; 12 positions agree with TRBD2. V shed 4 bases, J shed 8 bases, and the junction held 11 bases outside the gene matches. Germline-derived CDR1 and CDR2 are KGHDR and SFDVKD. The CDR3 spans 17 residues.

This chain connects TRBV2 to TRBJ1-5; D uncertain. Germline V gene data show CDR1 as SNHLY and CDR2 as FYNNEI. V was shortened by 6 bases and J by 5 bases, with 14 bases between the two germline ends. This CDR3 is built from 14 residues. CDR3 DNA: TGTGCCAGCAGCAAACTGCAGGATGATCAGCCCCAGCATTTT. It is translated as CASSKLQDDQPQHF.

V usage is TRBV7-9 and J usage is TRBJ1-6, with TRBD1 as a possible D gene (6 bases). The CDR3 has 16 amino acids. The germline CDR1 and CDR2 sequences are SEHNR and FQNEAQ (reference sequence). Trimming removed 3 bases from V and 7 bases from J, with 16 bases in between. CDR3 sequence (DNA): TGTGCCAGCAGCTTGAGGGACACCTATCCCAATTCACCCCTCCACTTT. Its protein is CASSLRDTYPNSPLHF.

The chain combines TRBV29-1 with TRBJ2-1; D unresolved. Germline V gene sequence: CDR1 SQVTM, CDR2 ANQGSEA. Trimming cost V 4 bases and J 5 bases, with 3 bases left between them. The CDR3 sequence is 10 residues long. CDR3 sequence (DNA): TGCAGCGTTGCCGACAATGAGCAGTTCTTC. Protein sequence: CSVADNEQFF.

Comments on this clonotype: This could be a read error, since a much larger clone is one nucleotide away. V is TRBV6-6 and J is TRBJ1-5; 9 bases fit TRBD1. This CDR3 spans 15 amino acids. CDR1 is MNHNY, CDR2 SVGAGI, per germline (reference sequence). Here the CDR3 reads CVSRIPGQGDQPQHF. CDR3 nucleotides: TGTGTCAGCAGAATACCGGGACAGGGCGATCAGCCCCAGCATTTT.

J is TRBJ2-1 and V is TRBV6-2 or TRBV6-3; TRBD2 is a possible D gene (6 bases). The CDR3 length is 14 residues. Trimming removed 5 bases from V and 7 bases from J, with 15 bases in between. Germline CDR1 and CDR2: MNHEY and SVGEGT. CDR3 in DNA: TGTGCCAGCAGTCTGGGGGGTAGTCTAAATGAGCAGTTCTTC. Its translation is CASSLGGSLNEQFF.

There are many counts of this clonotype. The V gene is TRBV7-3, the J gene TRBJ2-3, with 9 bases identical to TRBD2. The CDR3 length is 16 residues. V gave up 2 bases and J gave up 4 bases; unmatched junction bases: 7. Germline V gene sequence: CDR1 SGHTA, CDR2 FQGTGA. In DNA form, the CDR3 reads TGTGCCAGCAGCTTACTTGCGGGGGGGCTCTCAGATACGCAGTATTTT. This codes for CASSLLAGGLSDTQYF. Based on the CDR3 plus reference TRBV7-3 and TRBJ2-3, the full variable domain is GAGVSQTPSNKVTEKGKYVELRCDPISGHTALYWYRQSLGQGPEFLIYFQGTGAADDSGLPNDRFFAVRPEGSVSTLKIQRTERGDSAVYLCASSLLAGGLSDTQYFGPGTRLTVL.

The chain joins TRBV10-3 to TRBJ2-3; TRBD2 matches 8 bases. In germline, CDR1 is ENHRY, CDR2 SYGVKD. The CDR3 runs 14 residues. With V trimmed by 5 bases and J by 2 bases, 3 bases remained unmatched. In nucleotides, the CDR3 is TGTGCCATCAGTCCAGCGGGAGTCACAGATACGCAGTATTTT. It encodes CAISPAGVTDTQYF.

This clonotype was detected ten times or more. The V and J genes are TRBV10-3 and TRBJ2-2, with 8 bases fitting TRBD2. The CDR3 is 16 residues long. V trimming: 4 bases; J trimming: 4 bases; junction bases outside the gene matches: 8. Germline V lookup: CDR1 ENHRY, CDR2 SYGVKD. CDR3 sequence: CAISGSGGPSTGELFF. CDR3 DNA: TGTGCCATCAGTGGGTCGGGGGGGCCGAGCACCGGGGAGCTGTTTTTT.

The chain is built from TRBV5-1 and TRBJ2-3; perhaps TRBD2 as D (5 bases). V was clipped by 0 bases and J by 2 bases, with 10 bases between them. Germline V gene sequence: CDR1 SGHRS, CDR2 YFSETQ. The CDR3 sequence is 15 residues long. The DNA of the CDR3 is TGCGCCAGCAGCTTGGTGGGGAGATACACAGATACGCAGTATTTT. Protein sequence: CASSLVGRYTDTQYF.

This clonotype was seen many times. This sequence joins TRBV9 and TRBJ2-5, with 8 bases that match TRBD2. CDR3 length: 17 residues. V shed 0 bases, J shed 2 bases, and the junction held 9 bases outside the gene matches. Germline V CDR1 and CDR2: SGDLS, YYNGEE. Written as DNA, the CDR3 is TGTGCCAGCAGCGTAGCTACGGCGGGGGGCCGTCAAGAGACCCAGTACTTC. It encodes CASSVATAGGRQETQYF.

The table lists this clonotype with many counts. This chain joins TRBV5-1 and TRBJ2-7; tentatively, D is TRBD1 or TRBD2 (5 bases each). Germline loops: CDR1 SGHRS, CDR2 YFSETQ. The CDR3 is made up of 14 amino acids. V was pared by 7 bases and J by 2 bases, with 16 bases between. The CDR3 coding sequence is TGCGCCAGCGGGCCTGAGGGGAGAACCTACGAGCAGTACTTC. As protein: CASGPEGRTYEQYF.

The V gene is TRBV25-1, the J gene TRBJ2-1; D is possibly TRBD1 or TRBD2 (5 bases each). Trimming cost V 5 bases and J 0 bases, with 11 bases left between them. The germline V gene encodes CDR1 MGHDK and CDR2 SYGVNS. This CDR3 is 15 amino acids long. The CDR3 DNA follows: TGTGCCAGCAGTCGGGCAGGGAGCTCCTACAATGAGCAGTTCTTC. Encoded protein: CASSRAGSSYNEQFF. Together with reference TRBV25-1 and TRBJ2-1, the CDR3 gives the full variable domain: EADIYQTPRYLVIGTGKKITLECSQTMGHDKMYWYQQDPGMELHLIHYSYGVNSTEKGDLSSESTVSRIRTEHFPLTLESARPSHTSQYLCASSRAGSSYNEQFFGPGTRLTVL.

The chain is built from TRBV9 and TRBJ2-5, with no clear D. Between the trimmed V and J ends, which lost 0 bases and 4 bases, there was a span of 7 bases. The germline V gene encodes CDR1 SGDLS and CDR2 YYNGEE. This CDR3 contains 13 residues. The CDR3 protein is CASSVDQAETQYF. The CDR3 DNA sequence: TGTGCCAGCAGCGTAGACCAGGCAGAGACCCAGTACTTC.

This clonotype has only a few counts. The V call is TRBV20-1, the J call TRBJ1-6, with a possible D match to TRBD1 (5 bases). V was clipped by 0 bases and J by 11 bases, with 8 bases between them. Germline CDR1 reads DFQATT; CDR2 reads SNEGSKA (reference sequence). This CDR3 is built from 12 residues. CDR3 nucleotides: TGCAGTGCTAGAGATACGGGGGCACCCCTCCACTTT. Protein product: CSARDTGAPLHF.

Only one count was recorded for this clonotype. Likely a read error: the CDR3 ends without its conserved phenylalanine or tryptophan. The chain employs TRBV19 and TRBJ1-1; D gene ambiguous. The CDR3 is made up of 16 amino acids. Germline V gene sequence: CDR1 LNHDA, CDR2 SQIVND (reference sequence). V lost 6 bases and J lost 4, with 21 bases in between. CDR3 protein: CASSIPGGQRSTEAFL. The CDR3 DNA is TGTGCCAGTAGCATCCCCGGTGGGCAGCGAAGCACTGAAGCTTTCTTG.